This section outlines one T cell receptor (beta chain) sequence together with its context. This entry belongs to a study of shared clonotypes between healthy human individuals. Study background: Donors had three CD4 naive, three CD4 memory, two CD8 naive and one CD8 memory plate apiece.

Only CD45RO-negative cells positively selected for CCR7 counted as naive CD8 cells, so terminally differentiated effector memory CD45RA+ cells were excluded. V lost 3 bases, J lost 6 bases, and 7 bases stayed unmatched. Germline V gives CDR1 SGHRS, CDR2 YFSETQ. The CDR3 runs 14 residues. The table came from immunoSEQ multiplex PCR; TCRdb's copy has only in-frame clones and leaves some out. The sample has fewer than 850,000 clones, around 96% seen once; the top ten hold roughly 0.23%. The source material was naive CD8+ T cells sorted from blood. The chain has TRBV5-1 and TRBJ2-7; 9 nucleotides agree with TRBD2. The receptor was derived from a man aged 30 to 39 in good health. CDR3 DNA: TGCGCCAGCAGCTCAATAGCGGGAGTGTCCGAGCAGTACTTC. Its translation: CASSSIAGVSEQYF.